This T cell receptor (beta chain) came from a study of T cell responses to AZD1222 COVID-19 vaccine. Findings and limits, study-wide: Close to half of all spike-specific TCRs reportedly target regions of the variants that are unmutated. Spike-specific TCR repertoires showed rising breadth and depth after two AZD1222 doses. Donors were chiefly white British, with a greater number of females, and clonal diversity was perhaps underestimated.

Clones were sequenced by immunoSEQ multiplex PCR, and TCRdb holds only the in-frame ones, with some missing. Here the sample spans some 130,000 clones, roughly 90% being singletons. Points on this clone: The antigen remains undetermined.

Germline V gene data show CDR1 as MNHEY and CDR2 as SVGEGT. Trimming shortened V by 5 bases and J by 7 bases, and 14 bases separated the two germline ends. The CDR3 length is 14 residues. The sequence was obtained from an adult who received the AZD1222 COVID-19 vaccine. The material sequenced was peripheral blood, taken 28 days after the second AZD1222 dose. This chain joins TRBV6-2 or TRBV6-3 and TRBJ1-4; D gene unclear. The CDR3 DNA follows: TGTGCCAGCAGTGATACGGGAGCTGGTGAAAAACTGTTTTTT. Translation gives CASSDTGAGEKLFF.